The 29 T cell receptor beta chains below all came from one sample that was sequenced in a study of control samples from healthy donors and cancer patients. Sequencing was performed with immunoSEQ multiplex PCR; in TCRdb, only in-frame clones are kept and a portion is missing. Counted here are more than 150,000 clones, roughly 93% occurring once; the ten biggest clones make up roughly 1.5%. The sequenced material came from blood. The source of these receptors is a man aged 18 to 30 in good health.

The chain carries TRBV3-1 (or the pseudogene TRBV3-2) and TRBJ2-1; TRBD1 matches at 9 bases. Germline-derived CDR1 and CDR2 are LGHDT and YNNKEL (reference sequence). V shed 4 bases, J shed 4 bases, and the junction held 2 bases outside the gene matches. This CDR3 comprises 14 residues. The CDR3 protein is CASSPGQGYNEQFF. In nucleotides, the CDR3 is TGTGCCAGCAGCCCGGGACAGGGATACAATGAGCAGTTCTTC.

The gene calls are TRBV19 and TRBJ2-1; 14 nucleotides line up with TRBD2. Losses at the gene ends were 5 bases for V and 1 base for J; bases not matched to a gene: 10. The CDR3 has 19 amino acids. The germline V gene has CDR1 LNHDA and CDR2 SQIVND (reference sequence). CDR3 in DNA: TGTGCCAGTAGTGTGACTAGCGGGGGGGCTCTCAGGTCCTACAATGAGCAGTTCTTC. Translating it yields CASSVTSGGALRSYNEQFF. The whole variable domain, filled in from reference TRBV19 and TRBJ2-1, reads DGGITQSPKYLFRKEGQNVTLSCEQNLNHDAMYWYRQDPGQGLRLIYYSQIVNDFQKGDIAEGYSVSREKKESFPLTVTSAQKNPTAFYLCASSVTSGGALRSYNEQFFGPGTRLTVL.

The sample holds a few counts of this clone. This chain connects TRBV6-5 to TRBJ1-3; possibly TRBD1 for D (5 bases). V lost 4 bases, J lost 11 bases, and 18 bases lay in between. Germline CDR1 reads MNHEY; CDR2 reads SVGAGI. This CDR3 is 14 amino acids long. CDR3 coding DNA: TGTGCCAGCAGTTTAAAGGGAGGGGAAGGGCCCATATATTTT. Translated, it gives CASSLKGGEGPIYF.

The chain combines TRBV19 with TRBJ2-1; a possible D gene is TRBD2 (6 bases). The CDR3 is 13 amino acids. CDR1 is LNHDA, CDR2 SQIVND, per germline (reference sequence). Trimming removed 4 bases at V and 4 bases at J, with 8 bases between. The CDR3 sequence: CASSRGDYNEQFF. CDR3 DNA: TGTGCCAGTAGTAGGGGGGATTACAATGAGCAGTTCTTC.

This clone has only a few counts. This rearrangement joins TRBV11-2 to TRBJ1-2; D uncertain. Looked up from germline, CDR1 is SGHAT and CDR2 is FQNNGV. The CDR3 contains 10 residues. V was shortened by 4 bases and J by 8 bases, with 5 bases between the two germline ends. CDR3 protein: CASSCPGYTF. The CDR3 nucleotides are TGTGCCAGCAGCTGCCCCGGCTACACCTTC.

The rearrangement links TRBV6-5 to TRBJ2-5; D is possibly TRBD1 or TRBD2 (5 bases each). CDR3 length: 15 amino acids. With 7 bases removed from V and 3 bases from J, the gap between germline ends came to 18 bases. CDR1 and CDR2 (germline): MNHEY, SVGAGI. The CDR3 DNA reads as TGTGCCAGCAACTTAGTTCGGGACGGGAAAGAGACCCAGTACTTC. This sequence encodes CASNLVRDGKETQYF.

This sequence joins TRBV5-1 and TRBJ1-2; 12 bases line up with TRBD1. Per the germline V gene, CDR1 is SGHRS and CDR2 is YFSETQ. Unmatched junction bases numbered 10, after V lost 6 bases and J lost 4 bases. This CDR3 region has 16 residues. The CDR3 is CASTVGQGARGYGYTF. Written as DNA, the CDR3 is TGCGCCAGCACCGTGGGACAGGGGGCGCGGGGCTATGGCTACACCTTC.

This clone was seen just once. The V call is TRBV9, the J call TRBJ2-7, with D perhaps matching TRBD1 (6 bases). Germline-derived CDR1 and CDR2 are SGDLS and YYNGEE. The CDR3 totals 14 residues. V lost 4 bases, J lost 0 bases, and 11 bases lay in between. Here the CDR3 DNA reads TGTGCCAGCAGCCAACAGGGAAGCTCCTACGAGCAGTACTTC. The encoded protein is CASSQQGSSYEQYF.

The rearrangement links TRBV6-2 or TRBV6-3 to TRBJ2-5; 13 nucleotides agree with TRBD2. The CDR3 runs to 16 residues. In germline, CDR1 is MNHEY, CDR2 SVGEGT. Unmatched junction bases numbered 5, after V lost 7 bases and J lost 0 bases. The CDR3 region has the DNA TGTGCCAGCACCCCGGGACTAGCGGGGTACCAAGAGACCCAGTACTTC. It encodes CASTPGLAGYQETQYF.

The J gene is TRBJ1-5, the V gene TRBV13, with 8 bases fitting TRBD1. Germline trimming cut 5 bases from V and 11 bases from J; bases unmatched to any gene: 11. The CDR3 is made up of 14 amino acids. Germline CDR1 and CDR2: PRHDT and FYEKMQ (reference sequence). The DNA for the CDR3 is TGTGCCAGCAGCCGTGGACAGGGCGATTTAGCCCAGCATTTT. It translates to CASSRGQGDLAQHF.

V and J are TRBV3-1 (or the pseudogene TRBV3-2) and TRBJ1-6; D gene ambiguous. The germline CDR1 and CDR2 sequences are LGHDT and YNNKEL (reference sequence). CDR3 length: 14 residues. V shed 4 bases and J shed 5 bases, with 9 bases lying between them. CDR3 bases: TGTGCCAGCAGCCCTCCCTCAGATAATTCACCCCTCCACTTT. The encoded protein is CASSPPSDNSPLHF.

This clone was seen only once. V usage is TRBV7-9 and J usage is TRBJ1-2; perhaps TRBD1 as D (5 bases). This CDR3 region has 13 residues. Trimming took 5 bases from V and 10 from J, leaving 17 bases between them. CDR1 and CDR2 (germline): SEHNR, FQNEAQ (reference sequence). The CDR3 sequence: CASSTQDGTPYTF. CDR3 bases: TGTGCCAGCAGCACCCAGGACGGGACTCCCTACACCTTC.

V and J are TRBV24-1 and TRBJ2-5, with D maybe TRBD1 (6 bases). The V and J ends lost 5 bases and 1 base respectively, with 13 bases between them. Germline lookup yields CDR1 KGHDR and CDR2 SFDVKD. The CDR3 length is 15 residues. In nucleotides, the CDR3 is TGTGCCACCAGTGGGAGACAGGAAGTCCAAGAGACCCAGTACTTC. Amino acids: CATSGRQEVQETQYF.

This chain connects TRBV4-1 to TRBJ2-7; the match to TRBD1 covers 11 bases. Trimming at V came to 1 base and at J to 3 bases, leaving 8 bases not matched to a gene. CDR3 size: 17 residues. Germline V lookup: CDR1 MGHRA, CDR2 YSYEKL. CDR3 DNA: TGCGCCAGCAGCCAAGTTATCGGACAGGGGGCCCTCTACGAGCAGTACTTC. Amino acids: CASSQVIGQGALYEQYF.

This chain connects TRBV18 to TRBJ1-4, with no clear D. This CDR3 contains 14 residues. V gave up 6 bases and J gave up 1 base, with 9 bases separating them. The germline CDR1 and CDR2 sequences are KGHSH and LQKENI. CDR3 sequence (DNA): TGTGCCAGCTCCCCCCTCCGAACTAATGAAAAACTGTTTTTT. Amino acid sequence: CASSPLRTNEKLFF. Complete variable domain (other parts from reference TRBV18 and TRBJ1-4): NAGVMQNPRHLVRRRGQEARLRCSPMKGHSHVYWYRQLPEEGLKFMVYLQKENIIDESGMPKERFSAEFPKEGPSILRIQQVVRGDSAAYFCASSPLRTNEKLFFGSGTQLSVL.

This chain links TRBV5-1 with TRBJ2-1; D uncertain. V was shortened by 4 bases and J by 0 bases, with 11 bases between the two germline ends. Germline CDR1 and CDR2: SGHRS and YFSETQ. The CDR3 runs to 15 residues. The DNA of the CDR3 is TGCGCCAGCAGCCTGAAGTTAAGCTCCTACAATGAGCAGTTCTTC. Translation gives CASSLKLSSYNEQFF.

This chain connects TRBV6-6 to TRBJ2-7; no firm D call. CDR1 is MNHNY and CDR2 is SVGAGI in the germline V gene (reference sequence). V gave up 2 bases and J gave up 6 bases, with 14 bases separating them. The CDR3 is 14 amino acids. The CDR3 spells CASSYPTDTAEQYF. CDR3 DNA: TGTGCCAGCAGTTACCCCACCGACACTGCCGAGCAGTACTTC.

This chain links TRBV27 with TRBJ1-1; D is uncertain. The CDR3 has 14 residues. V was shortened by 2 bases and J by 1 base, with 8 bases between the two germline ends. Germline-derived CDR1 and CDR2 are MNHEY and SMNVEV (reference sequence). CDR3 sequence (DNA): TGTGCCAGCAGTTTAAGCACATCGAACACTGAAGCTTTCTTT. The encoded protein is CASSLSTSNTEAFF.

This sequence joins TRBV5-1 and TRBJ2-2, with 8 bases that match TRBD1. This CDR3 spans 15 amino acids. Trimming took 0 bases from V and 4 from J; bases not matched to a gene: 2. Germline assignment: CDR1 SGHRS and CDR2 YFSETQ. The DNA of the CDR3 is TGCGCCAGCAGCTTGGGAGGACAGGGCACCGGGGAGCTGTTTTTT. This sequence encodes CASSLGGQGTGELFF.

The chain recombines TRBV11-2 with TRBJ2-7; D not certain. V shed 1 base and J shed 0 bases, with 10 bases lying between them. CDR1 and CDR2 from the germline V gene are SGHAT and FQNNGV. This CDR3 is 15 amino acids long. CDR3 coding DNA: TGTGCCAGCAGCTTAGGTAGGCCCGTCTCCTACGAGCAGTACTTC. Its protein product is CASSLGRPVSYEQYF.

This chain uses TRBV6-1 with TRBJ2-5, with 7 bases matching TRBD2. CDR3 length equals 20 residues. The ends lost 0 bases at V and 5 bases at J; junction bases unmatched: 21. The germline gives CDR1 MNHNS, CDR2 SASEGT. CDR3 sequence (DNA): TGTGCCAGCAGTGAAGCAAGGTACCGGTTAGAGCGGGAAAACAGGGAGACCCAGTACTTC. Protein: CASSEARYRLERENRETQYF.

Regarding this clone: A junction boundary mismatches the germline segment, possibly from a read error. V is TRBV27 and J is TRBJ2-3; unclear D gene. The CDR3 covers 15 residues. Germline V gene lookup returns CDR1 MNHEY and CDR2 SMNVEV (reference sequence). CDR3 bases: TGTGCCAGCAGTTTAAGGATCAAGTCCTCAGACACGCAGTATTTT. Translation: CASSLRIKSSDTQYF.

V gene TRBV27 combines with J gene TRBJ2-7; 7 positions match TRBD2. Looked up from germline, CDR1 is MNHEY and CDR2 is SMNVEV (reference sequence). V lost 1 base and J lost 5; bases outside the gene matches: 11. CDR3 length: 16 residues. Written as DNA, the CDR3 is TGTGCCAGCAGTTTATTTGGCGGGGGAGTGATCCACGAGCAGTACTTC. Translation gives CASSLFGGGVIHEQYF.

This sequence joins TRBV7-3 and TRBJ2-1; D may be TRBD1 or TRBD2 (5 bases each). Trimming took 5 bases from V and 3 from J, leaving 14 bases between them. The CDR3 covers 15 residues. Germline loops: CDR1 SGHTA, CDR2 FQGTGA. The CDR3, as DNA: TGTGCCAGCAGCCCGACCGGGACCTACTACAATGAGCAGTTCTTC. Translated, it gives CASSPTGTYYNEQFF.

CDR3 sequence reads: CASSEGQAEQFF. The CDR3 bases are TGTGCCAGCAGTGAAGGACAGGCTGAGCAGTTCTTC. This chain uses TRBV6-1 with TRBJ2-1; D is possibly TRBD1 (6 bases). Germline-derived CDR1 and CDR2 are MNHNS and SASEGT. The CDR3 contains 12 residues. Trimming pared 1 base from V and 9 bases from J, leaving 7 bases between.

The rearrangement links TRBV1 to TRBJ1-2; the table calls TRBD1, which could not be checked here. TRBV1 is reported as a pseudogene. The CDR3 is 17 amino acids. The CDR3 DNA is TGCACCAGCAGCCAACCCACCGGGACAGGGAACCTACAGCGCTACACCTTC. The encoded protein is CTSSQPTGTGNLQRYTF.

The V gene is TRBV5-1, the J gene TRBJ1-4, with TRBD1 identical over 7 bases. This CDR3 region has 15 residues. Germline V gene sequence: CDR1 SGHRS, CDR2 YFSETQ. Trimming at V came to 3 bases and at J to 5 bases, leaving 7 bases not matched to a gene. The CDR3 here is CASSSIGTENEKLFF. CDR3 sequence (DNA): TGCGCCAGCAGCTCGATCGGGACAGAAAATGAAAAACTGTTTTTT.

The chain uses TRBV6-1 and TRBJ2-1, with no clear D. V lost 2 bases and J lost 2, with 13 bases in between. Germline V gene lookup returns CDR1 MNHNS and CDR2 SASEGT. The CDR3 has 16 residues. Here the CDR3 reads CASSESQGLAYNEQFF. The CDR3 nucleotides read TGTGCCAGCAGTGAATCACAAGGTTTGGCCTACAATGAGCAGTTCTTC.

The rearrangement links TRBV6-5 to TRBJ1-1; D is unresolved. Germline V gene data show CDR1 as MNHEY and CDR2 as SVGAGI. Between the trimmed V and J ends, which lost 2 bases and 1 base, there was a span of 5 bases. CDR3 size: 13 residues. The CDR3 spells CASSYAANTEAFF. The CDR3, as DNA: TGTGCCAGCAGTTACGCGGCGAACACTGAAGCTTTCTTT.